These 4 T cell receptor beta chains originate from one sample sequenced in a study of cytomegalovirus exposure and HLA in healthy donors. The PCR had 60 Vbeta and 13 Jbeta primers. Some clones are missing from TCRdb's copy, which holds only in-frame ones; the method was immunoSEQ multiplex PCR. The data contain roughly 93,000 clones, under 80% of them singletons. What was sequenced was PBMCs. The receptor source for this set is a male donor in good health and CMV-seronegative.

This clone was observed once. The gene calls are TRBV5-1 and TRBJ2-2, with 15 bases matching TRBD2. With V trimmed by 5 bases and J by 1 base, 3 bases remained unmatched. The CDR3 totals 17 residues. Germline lookup yields CDR1 SGHRS and CDR2 YFSETQ. CDR3 sequence reads: CASRLGLAGGNTGELFF. In DNA, the CDR3 is TGCGCCAGCAGACTGGGACTAGCGGGAGGGAACACCGGGGAGCTGTTTTTT.

The chain joins TRBV7-9 to TRBJ1-1; D is perhaps TRBD1 (5 bases). Trimming removed 3 bases at V and 5 bases at J, with 16 bases between. Germline loops: CDR1 SEHNR, CDR2 FQNEAQ (reference sequence). The CDR3 is 15 residues long. The CDR3 sequence is CASSFQGDPITEAFF. The CDR3, as DNA: TGTGCCAGCAGCTTTCAAGGGGATCCTATAACTGAAGCTTTCTTT.

The chain joins TRBV6-5 to TRBJ1-2, with 9 bases aligning to TRBD1. CDR1 and CDR2 from the germline V gene are MNHEY and SVGAGI. The length of the CDR3 is 16 residues. The ends lost 2 bases at V and 4 bases at J; junction bases unmatched: 8. The CDR3 region is CASSYLGTGTFYGYTF. DNA for the CDR3: TGTGCCAGCAGTTACCTCGGGACAGGGACTTTCTATGGCTACACCTTC.

The CDR3: CASSFILAGVPQETQYF. For the CDR3, the DNA is TGTGCCAGCAGTTTCATATTAGCGGGAGTTCCCCAAGAGACCCAGTACTTC. The chain links TRBV27 to TRBJ2-5, with 9 bases aligning to TRBD2. V lost 3 bases to trimming and J lost 1 base; unmatched junction nucleotides: 9. Germline loops: CDR1 MNHEY, CDR2 SMNVEV (reference sequence). This CDR3 region has 17 residues.